The TCR beta chain under discussion was sequenced for a study of CD8 T cells in ankylosing spondylitis. Study results and limitations: What seemed typical of ankylosing spondylitis blood was a TCR beta motif built from about eight highly homologous variants. In ankylosing spondylitis patients, matched synovial fluid reportedly showed significant enrichment of disease-linked clones.

This clonotype was observed at least ten times. Its matching antigen is unknown. Germline CDR1 and CDR2: DFQATT and SNEGSKA (reference sequence). CDR3 size: 11 residues. The V gene lost 5 bases and the J gene lost 5 bases, with 9 bases spanning the gap. 5'-RACE, quantitative and with molecular barcodes, yielded the TCR beta libraries. TCRdb reprocessed the 5' RACE reads via MiXCR and lists one record per CDR3 protein. Of around 490,000 distinct CDR3 sequences detected, about 5.2% appear once; the ten largest clones hold around 3.5%. The chain carries TRBV20-1 and TRBJ1-1; TRBD1 might be the D (5 bases). The sequencing sample was made of blood, either unsorted or a sorted T cell fraction (not recorded which). This TCR came from a male donor with ankylosing spondylitis. The CDR3 region has the DNA TGCAGTGCTCCCTGGGGGACTGAAGCTTTCTTT. Translating it yields CSAPWGTEAFF.